This is a list of T cell receptor beta chains from one sample in a study of blood T cell repertoires in COVID-19. Profiled with immunoSEQ multiplex PCR; TCRdb holds only in-frame clones, not every one. The sample records about 63,000 clones, under 85% being singletons. Material for sequencing was peripheral blood. Receptors were obtained from a woman of 80 years or more with acute or convalescent COVID-19. The CDR3 runs from the conserved cysteine through the conserved F or W. The order of the fields is V gene, clone size, D gene, J gene, CDR3 DNA, CDR3 protein. A D gene is named only where the DNA matches it firmly. Clone sizes are given selectively: once, few, many, or a class where the clone is expanded.

V gene: TRBV10-2
clone size: many
D gene: TRBD2
J gene: TRBJ2-2
CDR3 DNA: TGCGCCAGCAGTGTTGGGGGGGGCACCGGGGAGCTGTTTTTT
CDR3 protein: CASSVGGGTGELFF

V gene: TRBV7-8
clone size: NA
D gene: NA
J gene: TRBJ1-1
CDR3 DNA: TGTGCCAGCAGCCCTGCTATTGACACTGAAGCTTTCTTT
CDR3 protein: CASSPAIDTEAFF

V gene: TRBV6-2/TRBV6-3
clone size: NA
D gene: NA
J gene: TRBJ2-1
CDR3 DNA: TGTGCCAGCAGTTACTCTCATGACAATGAGCAGTTCTTC
CDR3 protein: CASSYSHDNEQFF

V gene: TRBV7-6
clone size: NA
D gene: NA
J gene: TRBJ2-7
CDR3 DNA: TGTGCCAGCAGCTTGAACGGACAGAGAAACTACGAGCAGTACTTC
CDR3 protein: CASSLNGQRNYEQYF

V gene: TRBV11-3
clone size: NA
D gene: TRBD2
J gene: TRBJ2-1
CDR3 DNA: TGTGCCAGCAGCGTAAATAGCGGGAGACATAATGAGCAGTTCTTC
CDR3 protein: CASSVNSGRHNEQFF

V gene: TRBV4-2
clone size: few
D gene: NA
J gene: TRBJ2-5
CDR3 DNA: TGTGCCAGCAGCCGCCGCGGACAAGAGACCCAGTACTTC
CDR3 protein: CASSRRGQETQYF

V gene: TRBV6-5
clone size: NA
D gene: TRBD1
J gene: TRBJ1-2
CDR3 DNA: TGTGCCAGCAGTACGACTCGCACAGGGGGCTATGGCTACACCTTC
CDR3 protein: CASSTTRTGGYGYTF

V gene: TRBV5-1
clone size: NA
D gene: TRBD2
J gene: TRBJ2-1
CDR3 DNA: TGCGCCAGCAGCAGAGGACTAGCGGGAGTTACCGGTGAGCAGTTCTTC
CDR3 protein: CASSRGLAGVTGEQFF

V gene: TRBV7-2
clone size: NA
D gene: TRBD2
J gene: TRBJ2-3
CDR3 DNA: TGTGCCAGCAGCTTATCGGGGGGGAGCACAGATACGCAGTATTTT
CDR3 protein: CASSLSGGSTDTQYF

V gene: TRBV5-6
clone size: NA
D gene: TRBD1
J gene: TRBJ1-3
CDR3 DNA: TGTGCCAGCAGCTTGGGACAGGGGGCCCTTTCTGGAAACACCATATATTTT
CDR3 protein: CASSLGQGALSGNTIYF

V gene: TRBV9
clone size: NA
D gene: TRBD2
J gene: TRBJ2-3
CDR3 DNA: TGTGCCAGCAGCTCGGGACTAGCGGGAGGAACAGATACGCAGTATTTT
CDR3 protein: CASSSGLAGGTDTQYF

V gene: TRBV10-3
clone size: few
D gene: NA
J gene: TRBJ1-2
CDR3 DNA: TGTGCCATCAGTGAGTCGGGGCACCAAACTTATGGCTACACCTTC
CDR3 protein: CAISESGHQTYGYTF

V gene: TRBV6-5
clone size: NA
D gene: TRBD1
J gene: TRBJ2-2
CDR3 DNA: TGTGCCAGCGTAAGGGGGCGGACCGGGGAGCTGTTTTTT
CDR3 protein: CASVRGRTGELFF

V gene: TRBV7-2
clone size: NA
D gene: NA
J gene: TRBJ2-1
CDR3 DNA: TGTGCCAGCAGCTCCCCCACCCCCAACGGTGAGCAGTTCTTC
CDR3 protein: CASSSPTPNGEQFF

V gene: TRBV7-2
clone size: NA
D gene: NA
J gene: TRBJ2-3
CDR3 DNA: TGTGCCAGCAGGCCTACTACCACAGATACGCAGTATTTT
CDR3 protein: CASRPTTTDTQYF

V gene: TRBV11-2
clone size: NA
D gene: TRBD1
J gene: TRBJ2-7
CDR3 DNA: TGTGCCAGCAGCCTAGGGGTGGCAGGGGGCTGGGGGCAGTACTTC
CDR3 protein: CASSLGVAGGWGQYF

V gene: TRBV6-2/TRBV6-3
clone size: NA
D gene: NA
J gene: TRBJ1-2
CDR3 DNA: TGTGCCAGCAGTTACTCATCAGACTCGTATGGCTACACCTTC
CDR3 protein: CASSYSSDSYGYTF

V gene: TRBV10-1
clone size: NA
D gene: NA
J gene: TRBJ2-4
CDR3 DNA: TGCGCCAGCACTCAGGGGAGTAGAGCCAAAAACATTCAGTACTTC
CDR3 protein: CASTQGSRAKNIQYF

V gene: TRBV14
clone size: NA
D gene: NA
J gene: TRBJ2-1
CDR3 DNA: TGTGCCAGCACACAAGATAGCTACAATGAGCAGTTCTTC
CDR3 protein: CASTQDSYNEQFF

V gene: TRBV10-3
clone size: NA
D gene: TRBD2
J gene: TRBJ2-1
CDR3 DNA: TGTGCCATCAGAGAGACTAGCGGGAATCGGGATGAGCAGTTCTTC
CDR3 protein: CAIRETSGNRDEQFF

V gene: TRBV7-2
clone size: NA
D gene: NA
J gene: TRBJ2-5
CDR3 DNA: TGTGCCAGCAGCTTAGGGTCGGCAGGGGAGACCCAGTACTTC
CDR3 protein: CASSLGSAGETQYF

V gene: TRBV3-1/TRBV3-2
clone size: NA
D gene: NA
J gene: TRBJ2-3
CDR3 DNA: TGTGCCAGCAGCCAACTGCTACAGGCGACCACAGATACGCAGTATTTT
CDR3 protein: CASSQLLQATTDTQYF

V gene: TRBV7-7
clone size: NA
D gene: TRBD2
J gene: TRBJ2-1
CDR3 DNA: TGTGCTAGCAGCGCCGGGACTAGCGGGAGTTCTGAGCAGTTCTTC
CDR3 protein: CASSAGTSGSSEQFF

V gene: TRBV29-1
clone size: NA
D gene: NA
J gene: TRBJ2-3
CDR3 DNA: TGCAGCGTTTCCACGGAGACGCAGTATTTT
CDR3 protein: CSVSTETQYF

V gene: TRBV28
clone size: NA
D gene: TRBD1
J gene: TRBJ2-7
CDR3 DNA: TGTGCCAGCACTACCCCGGGACAGGGGTCCTACGAGCAGTACTTC
CDR3 protein: CASTTPGQGSYEQYF

V gene: TRBV5-4
clone size: NA
D gene: TRBD1
J gene: TRBJ1-2
CDR3 DNA: TGTGCCAGCAGCTTTGGACAGGGGAACTATGGCTACACCTTC
CDR3 protein: CASSFGQGNYGYTF

V gene: TRBV12-3/TRBV12-4
clone size: NA
D gene: NA
J gene: TRBJ2-7
CDR3 DNA: TGTGCCAGCAGTTTAGCCCTAGCCAGCGAGCAGTACTTC
CDR3 protein: CASSLALASEQYF

V gene: TRBV27
clone size: once
D gene: TRBD2
J gene: TRBJ2-3
CDR3 DNA: TGTGCCAGCACGCCCCTTCCGGGAGGTTGGGTGGATACGCAGTATTTT
CDR3 protein: CASTPLPGGWVDTQYF

V gene: TRBV29-1
clone size: NA
D gene: TRBD1
J gene: TRBJ2-7
CDR3 DNA: TGCAGCGTTGGGACAGGGGACGGTGAGCAGTACTTC
CDR3 protein: CSVGTGDGEQYF

V gene: TRBV4-3
clone size: once
D gene: TRBD1
J gene: TRBJ1-4
CDR3 DNA: TGCGCCAGCAGCCGGGACAGGGGGCTTATTGAAAAACTGTTTTTT
CDR3 protein: CASSRDRGLIEKLFF

V gene: TRBV18
clone size: NA
D gene: TRBD1
J gene: TRBJ1-4
CDR3 DNA: TGTGCCAGCTCACCTACCGGGACAGTTAATGAAAAACTGTTTTTT
CDR3 protein: CASSPTGTVNEKLFF

V gene: TRBV28
clone size: NA
D gene: TRBD1
J gene: TRBJ2-7
CDR3 DNA: TGTGCCAGCAGCCCTCCTCGGACAGGGGCTACCTACGAGCAGTACTTC
CDR3 protein: CASSPPRTGATYEQYF

V gene: TRBV30
clone size: NA
D gene: NA
J gene: TRBJ2-1
CDR3 DNA: TGTGCCTGGGCTGGCGGCTCCCTCGGCAATGAGCAGTTCTTC
CDR3 protein: CAWAGGSLGNEQFF

V gene: TRBV19
clone size: NA
D gene: TRBD1
J gene: TRBJ1-2
CDR3 DNA: TGTGCCAGTAGTGAGACAGGGGGCGCTGACTATGGCTACACCTTC
CDR3 protein: CASSETGGADYGYTF

V gene: TRBV19
clone size: NA
D gene: TRBD2
J gene: TRBJ2-1
CDR3 DNA: TGTGCCAGTAGTCATAGGGGGGTACTGTTCGGAGCGGGAGGGCCTGGCAATGAGCAGTTCTTC
CDR3 protein: CASSHRGVLFGAGGPGNEQFF

V gene: TRBV7-2
clone size: many
D gene: NA
J gene: TRBJ2-2
CDR3 DNA: TGTGCCAGCCTAAACGACCAGGTTATTACGAACACCGGGGAGCTGTTTTTT
CDR3 protein: CASLNDQVITNTGELFF

V gene: TRBV4-3
clone size: once
D gene: TRBD2
J gene: TRBJ2-7
CDR3 DNA: TGCGCCAGCAGCCAAGATCCGTTAGCGGGAGGCCGCGACGAGCAGTACTTC
CDR3 protein: CASSQDPLAGGRDEQYF

V gene: TRBV7-8
clone size: NA
D gene: TRBD1
J gene: TRBJ2-7
CDR3 DNA: TGTGCCAGCAGACCCCGACAGGGGTCCTACGAGCAGTACTTC
CDR3 protein: CASRPRQGSYEQYF

V gene: TRBV6-6
clone size: NA
D gene: TRBD1
J gene: TRBJ2-1
CDR3 DNA: TGTGCCAGCAGTTCCTCCGGGACAGGGGCCCAATATGAGCAGTTCTTC
CDR3 protein: CASSSSGTGAQYEQFF

V gene: TRBV7-2
clone size: once
D gene: TRBD2
J gene: TRBJ2-7
CDR3 DNA: TGTGCCAGCAGCCGGGGGGGATCCTACGAGCAGTACTTC
CDR3 protein: CASSRGGSYEQYF

V gene: TRBV19
clone size: NA
D gene: NA
J gene: TRBJ2-1
CDR3 DNA: TGTGCCAGTAGTTTCCCCGGGACAAGCAATGAGCAGTTCTTC
CDR3 protein: CASSFPGTSNEQFF

V gene: TRBV28
clone size: NA
D gene: TRBD1
J gene: TRBJ1-2
CDR3 DNA: TGTGCCAGCAGTTTTACAGGGGCCTATGGCTACACCTTC
CDR3 protein: CASSFTGAYGYTF

V gene: TRBV28
clone size: NA
D gene: NA
J gene: TRBJ1-3
CDR3 DNA: TGTGCCAGCAGTTTAATAGGGGCGGCGAGAAACACCATATATTTT
CDR3 protein: CASSLIGAARNTIYF

V gene: TRBV18
clone size: NA
D gene: TRBD1
J gene: TRBJ1-3
CDR3 DNA: TGTGCCAGCTCCGGGACAGGGGATGGAAACACCATATATTTT
CDR3 protein: CASSGTGDGNTIYF

V gene: TRBV24-1
clone size: few
D gene: TRBD1
J gene: TRBJ2-7
CDR3 DNA: TGTGCCACCAGTGATCTTGCCGGGACAGGGACCTACGAGCAGTACTTC
CDR3 protein: CATSDLAGTGTYEQYF

V gene: TRBV18
clone size: NA
D gene: NA
J gene: TRBJ2-1
CDR3 DNA: TGTGCCAGCTCACCATTTAAGTCAGCGGGCCTACCCTACAATGAGCAGTTCTTC
CDR3 protein: CASSPFKSAGLPYNEQFF

V gene: TRBV19
clone size: few
D gene: TRBD1
J gene: TRBJ2-2
CDR3 DNA: TGTGCCAGTAGGACCAACAGGGGGAACACCGGGGAGCTGTTTTTT
CDR3 protein: CASRTNRGNTGELFF

V gene: TRBV28
clone size: few
D gene: NA
J gene: TRBJ1-3
CDR3 DNA: TGTGCCACCCACAGGGTTGGAAACACCATATATTTT
CDR3 protein: CATHRVGNTIYF

V gene: TRBV24-1
clone size: NA
D gene: TRBD2
J gene: TRBJ2-1
CDR3 DNA: TGTGCCACCAGTGAAGGACGACTAGCGGGAGGCCTCGGTGTGCAGTTCTTC
CDR3 protein: CATSEGRLAGGLGVQFF

V gene: TRBV4-2
clone size: NA
D gene: TRBD1
J gene: TRBJ1-1
CDR3 DNA: TGTGCCAGCAGCCCAAGGACAGGGAGGGACACTGAAGCTTTCTTT
CDR3 protein: CASSPRTGRDTEAFF

V gene: TRBV25-1
clone size: NA
D gene: TRBD2
J gene: TRBJ2-1
CDR3 DNA: TGTGCCAGCAGTCCCCGACTAGCGGGAGGGCGTAATGAGCAGTTCTTC
CDR3 protein: CASSPRLAGGRNEQFF

V gene: TRBV11-3
clone size: NA
D gene: TRBD2
J gene: TRBJ2-2
CDR3 DNA: TGTGCCAGCAGCGGTAGCGGATTTCTGTTTGCGGGAGGTGGAACCGGGGAGCTGTTTTTT
CDR3 protein: CASSGSGFLFAGGGTGELFF